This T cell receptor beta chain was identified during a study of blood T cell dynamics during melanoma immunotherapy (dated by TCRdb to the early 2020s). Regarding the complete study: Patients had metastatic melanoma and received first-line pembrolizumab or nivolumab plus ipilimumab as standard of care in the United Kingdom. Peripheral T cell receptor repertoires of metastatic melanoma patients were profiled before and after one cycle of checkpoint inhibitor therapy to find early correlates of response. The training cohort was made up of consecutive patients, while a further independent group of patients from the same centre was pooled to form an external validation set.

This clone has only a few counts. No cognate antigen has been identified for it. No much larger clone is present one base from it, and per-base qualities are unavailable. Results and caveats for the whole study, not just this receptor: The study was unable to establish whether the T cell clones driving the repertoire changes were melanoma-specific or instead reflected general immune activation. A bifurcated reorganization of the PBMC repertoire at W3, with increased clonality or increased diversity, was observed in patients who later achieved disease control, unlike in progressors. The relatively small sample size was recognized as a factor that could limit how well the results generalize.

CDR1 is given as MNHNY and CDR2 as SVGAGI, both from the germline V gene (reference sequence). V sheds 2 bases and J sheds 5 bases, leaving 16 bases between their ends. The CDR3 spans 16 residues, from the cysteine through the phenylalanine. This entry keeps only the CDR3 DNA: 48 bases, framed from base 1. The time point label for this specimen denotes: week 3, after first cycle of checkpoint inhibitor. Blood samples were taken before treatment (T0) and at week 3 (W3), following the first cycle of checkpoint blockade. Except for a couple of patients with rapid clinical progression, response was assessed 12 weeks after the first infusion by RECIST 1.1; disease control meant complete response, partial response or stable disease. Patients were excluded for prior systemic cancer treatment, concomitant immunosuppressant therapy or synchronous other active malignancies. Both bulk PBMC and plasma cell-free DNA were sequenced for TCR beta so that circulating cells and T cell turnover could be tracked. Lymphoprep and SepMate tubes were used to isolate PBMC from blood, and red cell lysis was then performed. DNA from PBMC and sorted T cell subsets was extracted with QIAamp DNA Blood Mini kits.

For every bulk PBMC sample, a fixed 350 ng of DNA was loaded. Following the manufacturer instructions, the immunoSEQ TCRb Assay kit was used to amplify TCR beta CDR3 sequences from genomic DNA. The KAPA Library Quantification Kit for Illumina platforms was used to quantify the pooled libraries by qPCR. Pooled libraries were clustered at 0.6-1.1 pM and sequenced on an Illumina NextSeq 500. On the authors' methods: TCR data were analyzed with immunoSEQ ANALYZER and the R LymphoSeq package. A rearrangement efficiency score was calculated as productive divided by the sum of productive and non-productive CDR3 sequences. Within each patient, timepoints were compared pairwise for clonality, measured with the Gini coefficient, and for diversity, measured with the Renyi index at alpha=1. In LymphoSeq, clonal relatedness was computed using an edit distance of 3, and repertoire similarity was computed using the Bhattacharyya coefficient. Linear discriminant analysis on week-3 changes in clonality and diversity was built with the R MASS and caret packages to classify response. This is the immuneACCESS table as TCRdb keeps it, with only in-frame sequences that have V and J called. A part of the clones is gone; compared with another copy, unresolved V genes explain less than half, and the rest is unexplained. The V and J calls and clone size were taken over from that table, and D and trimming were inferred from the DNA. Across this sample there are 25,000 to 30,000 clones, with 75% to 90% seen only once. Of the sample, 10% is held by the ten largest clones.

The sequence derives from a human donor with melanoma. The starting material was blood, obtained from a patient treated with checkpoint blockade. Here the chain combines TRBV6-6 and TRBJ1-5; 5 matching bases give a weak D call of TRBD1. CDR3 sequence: CASSYVGQEFHQPQHF. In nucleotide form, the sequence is TGTGCCAGCAGTTACGTGGGGCAGGAATTCCATCAGCCCCAGCATTTT.